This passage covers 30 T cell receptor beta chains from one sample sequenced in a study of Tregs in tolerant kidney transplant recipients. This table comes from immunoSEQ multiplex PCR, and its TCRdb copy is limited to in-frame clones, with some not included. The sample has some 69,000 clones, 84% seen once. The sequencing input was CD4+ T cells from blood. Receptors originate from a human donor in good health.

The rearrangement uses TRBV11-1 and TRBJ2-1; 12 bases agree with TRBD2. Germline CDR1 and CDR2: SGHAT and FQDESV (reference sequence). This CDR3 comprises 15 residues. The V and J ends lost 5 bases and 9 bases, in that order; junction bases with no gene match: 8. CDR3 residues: CASSHRTSGVGEQFF. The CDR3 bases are TGTGCCAGCAGCCATCGGACTAGCGGGGTCGGTGAGCAGTTCTTC.

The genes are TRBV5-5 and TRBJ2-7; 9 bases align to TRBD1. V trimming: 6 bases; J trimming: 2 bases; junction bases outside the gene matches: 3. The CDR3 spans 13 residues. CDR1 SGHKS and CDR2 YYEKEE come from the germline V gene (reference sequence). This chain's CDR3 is CASTGTGTYEQYF. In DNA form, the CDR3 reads TGTGCCAGCACCGGGACAGGGACCTACGAGCAGTACTTC.

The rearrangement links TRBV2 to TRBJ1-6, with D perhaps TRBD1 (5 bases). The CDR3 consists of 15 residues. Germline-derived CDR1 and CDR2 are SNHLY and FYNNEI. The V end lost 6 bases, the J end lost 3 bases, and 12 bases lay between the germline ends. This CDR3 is CASRPTDRYNSPLHF. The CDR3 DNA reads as TGTGCCAGCAGACCGACAGACCGCTATAATTCACCCCTCCACTTT. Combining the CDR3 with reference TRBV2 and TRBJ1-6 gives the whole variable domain EPEVTQTPSHQVTQMGQEVILRCVPISNHLYFYWYRQILGQKVEFLVSFYNNEISEKSEIFDDQFSVERPDGSNFTLKIRSTKLEDSAMYFCASRPTDRYNSPLHFGNGTRLTVT.

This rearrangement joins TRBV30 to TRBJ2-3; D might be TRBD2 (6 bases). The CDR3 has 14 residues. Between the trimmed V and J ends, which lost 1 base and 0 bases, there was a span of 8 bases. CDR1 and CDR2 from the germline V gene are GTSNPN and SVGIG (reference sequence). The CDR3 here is CAWSGGASTDTQYF. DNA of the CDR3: TGTGCCTGGAGTGGCGGGGCTAGCACAGATACGCAGTATTTT.

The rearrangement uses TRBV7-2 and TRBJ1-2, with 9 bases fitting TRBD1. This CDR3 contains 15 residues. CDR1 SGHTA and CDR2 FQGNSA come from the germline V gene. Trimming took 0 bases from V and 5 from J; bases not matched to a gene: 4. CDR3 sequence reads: CASSLAGTGTYGYTF. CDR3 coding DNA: TGTGCCAGCAGCTTAGCGGGGACAGGGACATATGGCTACACCTTC. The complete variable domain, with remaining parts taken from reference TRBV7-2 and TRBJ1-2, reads GAGVSQSPSNKVTEKGKDVELRCDPISGHTALYWYRQSLGQGLEFLIYFQGNSAPDKSGLPSDRFSAERTGGSVSTLTIQRTQQEDSAVYLCASSLAGTGTYGYTFGSGTRLTVV.

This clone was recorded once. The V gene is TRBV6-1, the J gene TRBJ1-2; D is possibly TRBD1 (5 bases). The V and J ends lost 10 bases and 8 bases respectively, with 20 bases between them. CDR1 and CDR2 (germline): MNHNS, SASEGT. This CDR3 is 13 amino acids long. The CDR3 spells CATSMRAGAGYTF. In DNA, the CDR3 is TGTGCCACCTCAATGCGAGCCGGGGCGGGCTACACCTTC.

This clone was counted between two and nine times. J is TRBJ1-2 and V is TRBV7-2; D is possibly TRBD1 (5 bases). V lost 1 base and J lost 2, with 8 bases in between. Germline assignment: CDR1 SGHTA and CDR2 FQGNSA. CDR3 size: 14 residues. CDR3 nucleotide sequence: TGTGCCAGCAGCTTAGTGGGGGTGAACTATGGCTACACCTTC. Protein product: CASSLVGVNYGYTF.

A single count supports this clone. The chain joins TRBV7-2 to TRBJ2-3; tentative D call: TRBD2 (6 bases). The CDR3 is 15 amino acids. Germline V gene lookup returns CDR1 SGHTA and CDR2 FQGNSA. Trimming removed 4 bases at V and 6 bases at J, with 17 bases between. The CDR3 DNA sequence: TGTGCCAGCAGCTGGGCCGGGACTGCGGGGGATACGCAGTATTTT. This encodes CASSWAGTAGDTQYF.

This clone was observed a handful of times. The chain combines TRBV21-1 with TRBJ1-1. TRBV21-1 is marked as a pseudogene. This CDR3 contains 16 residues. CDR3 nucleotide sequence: TGTGCCAGCAGCAAAGGAACAGGGAGGATGAACACTGAAGCTTTCTTT. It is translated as CASSKGTGRMNTEAFF.

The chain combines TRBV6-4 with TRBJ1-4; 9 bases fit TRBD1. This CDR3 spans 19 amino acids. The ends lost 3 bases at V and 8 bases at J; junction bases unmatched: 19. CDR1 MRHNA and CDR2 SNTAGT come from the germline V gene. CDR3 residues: CASSEHIRGTGFWREKLFF. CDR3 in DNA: TGTGCCAGCAGTGAGCACATACGAGGGACAGGGTTCTGGCGAGAAAAACTGTTTTTT.

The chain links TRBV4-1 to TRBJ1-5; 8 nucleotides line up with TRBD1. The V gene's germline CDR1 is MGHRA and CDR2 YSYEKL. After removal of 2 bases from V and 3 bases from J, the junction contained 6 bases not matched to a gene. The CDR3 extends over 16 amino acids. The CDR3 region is CASSQPGQGPNQPQHF. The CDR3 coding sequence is TGCGCCAGCAGCCAACCAGGACAGGGTCCCAATCAGCCCCAGCATTTT.

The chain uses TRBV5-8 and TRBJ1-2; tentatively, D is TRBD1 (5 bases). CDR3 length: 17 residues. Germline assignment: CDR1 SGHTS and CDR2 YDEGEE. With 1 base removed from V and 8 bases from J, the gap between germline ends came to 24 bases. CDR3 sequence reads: CASSLLGPGPPDVGYTF. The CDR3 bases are TGTGCCAGCAGCTTGCTGGGACCGGGTCCCCCAGACGTCGGCTACACCTTC.

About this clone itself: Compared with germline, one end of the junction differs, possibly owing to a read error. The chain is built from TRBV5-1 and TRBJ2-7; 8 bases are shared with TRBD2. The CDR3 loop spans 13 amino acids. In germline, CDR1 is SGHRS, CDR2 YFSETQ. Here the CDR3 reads CASSLAQAGESNF. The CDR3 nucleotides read TGCGCCAGCAGCTTGGCCCAAGCGGGAGAGAGTAACTTC.

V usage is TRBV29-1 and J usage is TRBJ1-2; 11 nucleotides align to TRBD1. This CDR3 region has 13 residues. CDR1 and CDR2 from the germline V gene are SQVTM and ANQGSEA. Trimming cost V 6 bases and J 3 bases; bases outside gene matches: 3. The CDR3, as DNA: TGCAGCGTCGGGACAGGGGGTGACTATGGCTACACCTTC. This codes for CSVGTGGDYGYTF.

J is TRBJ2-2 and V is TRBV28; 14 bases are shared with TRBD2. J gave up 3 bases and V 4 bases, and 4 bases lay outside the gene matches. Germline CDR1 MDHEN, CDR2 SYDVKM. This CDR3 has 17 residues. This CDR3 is CASSSGLAGGYTGELFF. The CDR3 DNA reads TGTGCCAGCAGTTCCGGACTAGCGGGAGGATACACCGGGGAGCTGTTTTTT.

The CDR3 DNA follows: TGCGCCAGCAGCCCCAGTGGGGCAGGGGGGAACACTGAAGCTTTCTTT. Translated: CASSPSGAGGNTEAFF. V usage is TRBV5-1 and J usage is TRBJ1-1, with 7 bases fitting TRBD1. The CDR3 is 16 amino acids. Germline lookup yields CDR1 SGHRS and CDR2 YFSETQ. The V gene end was trimmed by 4 bases and the J gene end by 1 base; junction bases not matched to a gene: 10.

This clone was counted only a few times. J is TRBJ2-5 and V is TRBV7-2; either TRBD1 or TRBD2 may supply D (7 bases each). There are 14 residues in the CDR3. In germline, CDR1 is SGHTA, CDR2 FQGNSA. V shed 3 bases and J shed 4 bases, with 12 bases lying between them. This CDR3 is CASSFRGGVETQYF. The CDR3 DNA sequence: TGTGCCAGCAGCTTCAGGGGGGGCGTAGAGACCCAGTACTTC.

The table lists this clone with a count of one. CDR3: CASSSYPGGTDTQYF. The CDR3 nucleotides are TGTGCCAGCAGTTCCTACCCAGGGGGCACAGATACGCAGTATTTT. The V gene is TRBV6-1, the J gene TRBJ2-3; maybe TRBD1 (6 bases). The germline V gene encodes CDR1 MNHNS and CDR2 SASEGT. The CDR3 runs 15 residues. V lost 5 bases and J lost 1, with 13 bases in between.

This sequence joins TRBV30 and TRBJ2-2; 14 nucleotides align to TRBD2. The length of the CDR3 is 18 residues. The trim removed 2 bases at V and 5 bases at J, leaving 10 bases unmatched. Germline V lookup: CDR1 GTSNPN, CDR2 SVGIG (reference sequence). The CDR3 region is CAWSPGTGLAGDTGELFF. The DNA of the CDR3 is TGTGCCTGGAGTCCCGGAACGGGACTAGCGGGGGATACCGGGGAGCTGTTTTTT.

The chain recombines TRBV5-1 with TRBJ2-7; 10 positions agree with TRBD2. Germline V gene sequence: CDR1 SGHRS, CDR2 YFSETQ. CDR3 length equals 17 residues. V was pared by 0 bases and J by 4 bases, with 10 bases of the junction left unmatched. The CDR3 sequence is CASSLGLSLAGVYEQYF. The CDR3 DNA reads TGCGCCAGCAGCTTGGGCCTTTCCCTAGCGGGAGTGTACGAGCAGTACTTC.

CDR3 loop: CASSLGSSRLISGNTIYF. The CDR3 coding sequence is TGTGCCAGCAGCTTAGGTAGCAGCCGTCTAATCTCTGGAAACACCATATATTTT. The chain links TRBV7-2 to TRBJ1-3; D gene unclear. This CDR3 contains 18 residues. The germline CDR1 and CDR2 sequences are SGHTA and FQGNSA. Trimming shortened V by 1 base and J by 0 bases, and 16 bases separated the two germline ends. The full variable domain, with the rest looked up from reference TRBV7-2 and TRBJ1-3, is GAGVSQSPSNKVTEKGKDVELRCDPISGHTALYWYRQSLGQGLEFLIYFQGNSAPDKSGLPSDRFSAERTGGSVSTLTIQRTQQEDSAVYLCASSLGSSRLISGNTIYFGEGSWLTVV.

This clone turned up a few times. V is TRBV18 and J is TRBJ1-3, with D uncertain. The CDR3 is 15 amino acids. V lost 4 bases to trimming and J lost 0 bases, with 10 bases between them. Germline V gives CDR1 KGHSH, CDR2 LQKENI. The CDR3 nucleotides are TGTGCCAGCTCACAGAGCGGCAGCTCTGGAAACACCATATATTTT. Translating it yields CASSQSGSSGNTIYF. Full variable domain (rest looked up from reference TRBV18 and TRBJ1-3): NAGVMQNPRHLVRRRGQEARLRCSPMKGHSHVYWYRQLPEEGLKFMVYLQKENIIDESGMPKERFSAEFPKEGPSILRIQQVVRGDSAAYFCASSQSGSSGNTIYFGEGSWLTVV.

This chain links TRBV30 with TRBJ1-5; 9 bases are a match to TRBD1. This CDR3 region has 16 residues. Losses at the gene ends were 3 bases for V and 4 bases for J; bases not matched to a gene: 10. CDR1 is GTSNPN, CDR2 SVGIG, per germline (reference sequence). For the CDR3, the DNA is TGTGCCTGGAGCGGTCGGACAGGGGATCGTAATCAGCCCCAGCATTTT. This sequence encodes CAWSGRTGDRNQPQHF.

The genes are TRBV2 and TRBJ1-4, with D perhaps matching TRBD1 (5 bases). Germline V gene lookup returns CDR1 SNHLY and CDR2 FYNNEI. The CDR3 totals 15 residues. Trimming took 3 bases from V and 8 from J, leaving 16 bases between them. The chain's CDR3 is CASSEGGRVTEKLFF. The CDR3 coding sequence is TGTGCCAGCAGTGAGGGGGGTAGGGTAACCGAAAAACTGTTTTTT.

CDR3 nucleotides: TGCGCCAGCAGCCAAGATAAGGGGGTGAACACTGAAGCTTTCTTT. Protein: CASSQDKGVNTEAFF. J is TRBJ1-1 and V is TRBV4-1, with D perhaps matching TRBD1 (6 bases). CDR3 length: 15 amino acids. Germline V lookup: CDR1 MGHRA, CDR2 YSYEKL. Trimming left V 0 bases short and J 0 bases short, with 8 bases between.

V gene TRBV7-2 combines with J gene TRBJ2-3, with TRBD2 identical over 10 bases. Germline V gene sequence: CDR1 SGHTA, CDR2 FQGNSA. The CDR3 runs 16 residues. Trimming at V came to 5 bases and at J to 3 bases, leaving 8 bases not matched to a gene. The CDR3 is CASSALAGVSTDTQYF. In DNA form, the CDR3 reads TGTGCCAGCAGCGCTCTAGCGGGGGTATCGACAGATACGCAGTATTTT.

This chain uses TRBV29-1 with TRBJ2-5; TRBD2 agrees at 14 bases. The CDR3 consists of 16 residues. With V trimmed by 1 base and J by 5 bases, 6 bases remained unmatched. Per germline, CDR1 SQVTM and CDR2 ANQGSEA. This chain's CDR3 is CSVEGTSGGIRETQYF. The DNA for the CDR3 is TGCAGCGTTGAAGGGACTAGCGGGGGGATTAGGGAGACCCAGTACTTC.

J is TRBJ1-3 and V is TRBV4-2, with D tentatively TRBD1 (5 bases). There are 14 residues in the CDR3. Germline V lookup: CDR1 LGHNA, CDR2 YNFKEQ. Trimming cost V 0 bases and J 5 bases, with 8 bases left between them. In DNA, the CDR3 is TGTGCCAGCAGCCAAGAAGCAGGGCGAAACACCATATATTTT. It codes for CASSQEAGRNTIYF.

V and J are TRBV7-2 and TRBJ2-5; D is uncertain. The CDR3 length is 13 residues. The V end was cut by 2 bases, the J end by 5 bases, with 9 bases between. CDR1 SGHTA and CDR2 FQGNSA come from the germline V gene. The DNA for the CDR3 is TGTGCCAGCAGCTTAACCCTATTGGAGACCCAGTACTTC. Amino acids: CASSLTLLETQYF.

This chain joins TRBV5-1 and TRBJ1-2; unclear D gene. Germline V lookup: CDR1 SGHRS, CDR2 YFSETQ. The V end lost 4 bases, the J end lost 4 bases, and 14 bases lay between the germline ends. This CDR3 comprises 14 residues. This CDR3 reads CASSNPGRIYGYTF. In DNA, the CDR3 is TGCGCCAGCAGCAACCCAGGACGGATCTATGGCTACACCTTC. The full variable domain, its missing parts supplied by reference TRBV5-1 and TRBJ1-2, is KAGVTQTPRYLIKTRGQQVTLSCSPISGHRSVSWYQQTPGQGLQFLFEYFSETQRNKGNFPGRFSGRQFSNSRSEMNVSTLELGDSALYLCASSNPGRIYGYTFGSGTRLTVV.